One sample yielded the 16 T cell receptor beta chains listed below, sequenced in a study of T cell repertoires in cytomegalovirus infection. TCRdb ran MiXCR on the reads and lists one entry per CDR3 protein. The profile shows some 480,000 distinct CDR3 sequences, roughly a third of them singletons. These receptors' targets are unknown. The sequenced sample was cultured PBMCs, obtained from culture after CMV antigen stimulation. Receptors originate from a human donor in good health (CMV status not recorded). Some clones in this sample may be carry-over from other donors' samples.

This clonotype was seen at least ten times. V usage is TRBV7-2 and J usage is TRBJ2-7; D gene unclear. CDR1 and CDR2 from the germline V gene are SGHTA and FQGNSA. CDR3 length: 13 residues. The V gene lost 3 bases and the J gene lost 3 bases, with 9 bases spanning the gap. The CDR3 is CASSFGNNYEQYV. CDR3 in DNA: TGTGCCAGCAGCTTTGGCAACAACTACGAGCAGTACGTC.

On this clonotype itself: The conserved phenylalanine or tryptophan is not found at the CDR3 terminus, so this likely reflects a read error. The V call is TRBV11-2, the J call TRBJ2-1, with 9 bases fitting TRBD2. The trim removed 0 bases at V and 6 bases at J, leaving 3 bases unmatched. This CDR3 has 15 amino acids. Germline values: CDR1 SGHAT, CDR2 FQNNGV. The CDR3 DNA reads as TGTGCCAGCAGCTTAGATCCTAGCGGGGTCAATGAGCAGTTCCTC. Amino acids: CASSLDPSGVNEQFL.

This clonotype came up a few times. This chain uses TRBV27 with TRBJ2-3; a weak D match, TRBD1 (6 bases). The ends were cut back, 4 bases at V and 4 bases at J, with 21 bases in the middle. The CDR3 is 17 residues long. Germline V gives CDR1 MNHEY, CDR2 SMNVEV (reference sequence). The CDR3 DNA follows: TGTGCCAGCAGTTGGATCTCCCCAATGGGGGCTTCAGATACGCAGTATTTT. Translation: CASSWISPMGASDTQYF.

This clonotype turned up a few times. The rearrangement uses TRBV28 and TRBJ1-1; D unresolved. Trimming removed 8 bases from V and 1 base from J, with 11 bases in between. The CDR3 is 13 residues long. Germline V lookup: CDR1 MDHEN, CDR2 SYDVKM. CDR3 DNA sequence: TGTGCCAGCGACGGGTCATCGAACACTGAAGCTTTCTTT. Amino acids: CASDGSSNTEAFF.

V gene TRBV28 combines with J gene TRBJ2-3, with TRBD2 matching 12 bases. Trimming cost V 7 bases and J 4 bases; bases outside gene matches: 9. The CDR3 is 16 amino acids. In germline, CDR1 is MDHEN, CDR2 SYDVKM. The CDR3 reads CASNLGLAGPPDTQYF. The DNA for the CDR3 is TGTGCCAGCAACCTCGGACTAGCGGGACCCCCAGATACGCAGTATTTT.

V and J are TRBV19 and TRBJ1-3, with unresolved D. The CDR3 has 14 residues. The germline V gene encodes CDR1 LNHDA and CDR2 SQIVND (reference sequence). The V and J ends lost 4 bases and 0 bases respectively, with 7 bases between them. The CDR3 here is CASSRTASGNTIYF. Written as DNA, the CDR3 is TGTGCCAGTAGTAGAACAGCCTCTGGAAACACCATATATTTT.

V is TRBV14 and J is TRBJ1-1; a weak D match, TRBD1 (5 bases). Germline-derived CDR1 and CDR2 are SGHDN and FVKESK. Trimming cost V 1 base and J 4 bases, with 10 bases left between them. There are 14 residues in the CDR3. The CDR3 is CASSQGPGFTEAFF. The DNA for the CDR3 is TGTGCCAGCAGCCAAGGGCCAGGGTTCACTGAAGCTTTCTTT.

The genes are TRBV20-1 and TRBJ2-3; D possibly corresponds to TRBD2 (6 bases). Trimming took 3 bases from V and 0 from J, leaving 22 bases between them. There are 18 residues in the CDR3. CDR1 is DFQATT, CDR2 SNEGSKA, per germline (reference sequence). The DNA of the CDR3 is TGCAGTGCTAGTGGTGGATGGGCGGGAACGGCTAGCACAGATACGCAGTATTTT. Amino acid sequence: CSASGGWAGTASTDTQYF.

The table lists this clonotype with a few counts. The chain combines TRBV7-2 with TRBJ2-3; D might be TRBD1 (5 bases). The CDR3 is 17 amino acids. V lost 2 bases, J lost 6 bases, and 21 bases lay in between. The germline gives CDR1 SGHTA, CDR2 FQGNSA. In nucleotides, the CDR3 is TGTGCCAGCAGCTTACAAGAAGGGGTCAGGGCCCTTGATACGCAGTATTTT. Amino acids: CASSLQEGVRALDTQYF. The complete variable domain, with remaining parts taken from reference TRBV7-2 and TRBJ2-3, reads GAGVSQSPSNKVTEKGKDVELRCDPISGHTALYWYRQSLGQGLEFLIYFQGNSAPDKSGLPSDRFSAERTGGSVSTLTIQRTQQEDSAVYLCASSLQEGVRALDTQYFGPGTRLTVL.

The rearrangement links TRBV2 to TRBJ1-2; maybe TRBD1 (5 bases). Deletions cut 7 bases from V and 7 bases from J, with 22 bases between. Per germline, CDR1 SNHLY and CDR2 FYNNEI. The CDR3 sequence is 15 residues long. As DNA, the CDR3 is TGTGCCAGCATAAAAGAGGGCAGGGAGAGCTTTGGCTACACCTTC. Protein sequence: CASIKEGRESFGYTF.

Many counts were recorded for this clonotype. The rearrangement joins TRBV7-9 to TRBJ1-1; 8 bases are shared with TRBD1. CDR1 and CDR2 (germline): SEHNR, FQNEAQ (reference sequence). Trimming at V came to 6 bases and at J to 1 base, leaving 4 bases not matched to a gene. The CDR3 spans 14 residues. The CDR3 sequence is CASSSGTGNTEAFF. The DNA for the CDR3 is TGTGCCAGCAGTTCCGGGACAGGGAACACTGAAGCTTTCTTT.

This clonotype was counted a few times. The chain uses TRBV6-2 or TRBV6-3 and TRBJ2-7, with 7 nucleotides matching TRBD1. The germline CDR1 and CDR2 sequences are MNHEY and SVGEGT. J was trimmed by 3 bases and V by 4 bases; bases with no gene match: 9. This CDR3 is built from 15 residues. The CDR3 reads CASSSPGTAYYEQYF. CDR3 bases: TGTGCCAGCAGTTCTCCCGGGACAGCCTACTACGAGCAGTACTTC.

In this sample, this clonotype turned up a few times. This sequence joins TRBV5-1 and TRBJ1-2, with TRBD1 as a possible D gene (6 bases). V lost 0 bases and J 4 bases, leaving 13 bases between the germline ends. The CDR3 is 15 residues long. CDR1 is SGHRS and CDR2 is YFSETQ in the germline V gene. CDR3 coding DNA: TGCGCCAGCAGCTTGGAGGGGGTCGGAGCCTATGGCTACACCTTC. Its translation is CASSLEGVGAYGYTF. Drawing the rest from reference TRBV5-1 and TRBJ1-2, the complete variable domain is KAGVTQTPRYLIKTRGQQVTLSCSPISGHRSVSWYQQTPGQGLQFLFEYFSETQRNKGNFPGRFSGRQFSNSRSEMNVSTLELGDSALYLCASSLEGVGAYGYTFGSGTRLTVV.

This clonotype was picked up a small number of times. J is TRBJ2-5 and V is TRBV7-2, with unresolved D. Germline values: CDR1 SGHTA, CDR2 FQGNSA. V was clipped by 1 base and J by 3 bases, with 9 bases between them. This CDR3 comprises 14 residues. This CDR3 is CASSLDYGEETQYF. Written as DNA, the CDR3 is TGTGCCAGCAGCTTAGATTATGGGGAAGAGACCCAGTACTTC.

The chain joins TRBV5-5 to TRBJ2-1, with TRBD2 identical over 9 bases. In germline, CDR1 is SGHKS, CDR2 YYEKEE (reference sequence). J lost 6 bases, V lost 4 bases, and 14 bases had no gene match. The CDR3 covers 17 residues. CDR3 sequence: CASSHGSGTSSGNEQFF. The CDR3 DNA follows: TGTGCCAGCAGCCACGGCTCCGGGACTAGCTCGGGCAATGAGCAGTTCTTC. The variable domain in full, completed from reference TRBV5-5 and TRBJ2-1, reads DAGVTQSPTHLIKTRGQQVTLRCSPISGHKSVSWYQQVLGQGPQFIFQYYEKEERGRGNFPDRFSARQFPNYSSELNVNALLLGDSALYLCASSHGSGTSSGNEQFFGPGTRLTVL.

The J gene is TRBJ2-1, the V gene TRBV20-1, with D tentatively TRBD2 (6 bases). The CDR3 is 11 amino acids. Trimming pared 6 bases from V and 9 bases from J, leaving 12 bases between. Germline lookup yields CDR1 DFQATT and CDR2 SNEGSKA (reference sequence). Here the CDR3 reads CSAETSGEQFF. As DNA, the CDR3 is TGCAGTGCCGAGACTAGTGGTGAGCAGTTCTTC.